This is a list of T cell receptor beta chains from one sample in a study of shared clonotypes between healthy human individuals. Sequencing was performed with immunoSEQ multiplex PCR; in TCRdb, only in-frame clones are kept and a portion is missing. This table holds around 2,000,000 clones, approximately 94% found once. The specimen sequenced was naive CD8+ T cells from PBMCs. These receptors were collected from a man aged 18 to 30 in good health. Some clones in this sample may be carry-over from other donors' samples. CDR3s include the opening cysteine and the closing phenylalanine or tryptophan. D genes are given only for firm matches. The size of a clone is reported for some rows only, either as once, few or many, or as a class for expanded clones.

V	size	J	D	DNA	CDR3
TRBV28	few	TRBJ1-2	.	TGTGCCAGCAGTCTACAGGCAAACTATGGCTACACCTTC	CASSLQANYGYTF
TRBV6-1	.	TRBJ1-5	.	TGTGCCAGCAGTGAAAGTTATGTAGGGGCTAGAGAGCCCCAGCATTTT	CASSESYVGAREPQHF
TRBV5-6	.	TRBJ1-1	.	TGTGCCAGCAGCTTTAGAGGAGTCCAAAACTCGGAAGCTTTCTTT	CASSFRGVQNSEAFF
TRBV10-3	.	TRBJ1-1	.	TGTGCCATCCGTAGTGGGGGGCCGACTGAAGCTTTCTTT	CAIRSGGPTEAFF
TRBV6-1	.	TRBJ2-7	TRBD1	TGTGCCAGCAGTACAGGGGCCTACGAGCAGTACTTC	CASSTGAYEQYF
TRBV5-1	.	TRBJ1-2	.	TGCGCCAGCAGCTTTTACTTCTTAGGGTCAGATGGCTACACCTTC	CASSFYFLGSDGYTF
TRBV28	.	TRBJ1-1	.	TGTGCCAGCACCGGCGGGTTTGGGAACACTGAAGCTTTCTTT	CASTGGFGNTEAFF
TRBV4-2	.	TRBJ1-3	.	TGTGCCAGCAGCCAAGTGGGTGATGGGACCGGCTCACAACACTCTGGAAACACCATATATTTT	CASSQVGDGTGSQHSGNTIYF
TRBV27	few	TRBJ2-7	.	TGTGCCAGCAGTCCCCTCGGGCAGATCTACGAGCAGTACTTC	CASSPLGQIYEQYF
TRBV27	.	TRBJ2-5	.	TGTGCCAGCAGTTTAGTGTCAGGGGCTCGTGGGACCCAGTACTTC	CASSLVSGARGTQYF
TRBV7-9	.	TRBJ2-7	TRBD1	TGTGCCAGCAGCCTGACAGGGGATCTCGAGCAGTACTTC	CASSLTGDLEQYF
TRBV9	.	TRBJ2-7	TRBD2	TGTGCCAGCAGCTCGGGACTAGCCGGGTACGAGCAGTACTTC	CASSSGLAGYEQYF
TRBV11-2	.	TRBJ2-3	.	TGTGCCAGCAGCTTAGTAGACTGGAGAAACACAGATACGCAGTATTTT	CASSLVDWRNTDTQYF
TRBV5-4	.	TRBJ1-1	TRBD1	TGTGCCAGCAGCTTGGATACAGGGGGGGTCACTGAAGCTTTCTTT	CASSLDTGGVTEAFF
TRBV28	.	TRBJ1-1	.	.	CASILVGDTEAFF
TRBV5-8	.	TRBJ1-5	.	TGTGCCAGCAGCGGAACGACAGTTCGCAATCAGCCCCAGCATTTT	CASSGTTVRNQPQHF
TRBV10-2	.	TRBJ2-5	.	TGCGCCAGTAAGAGGACAGCTAAAGAGACCCAGTACTTC	CASKRTAKETQYF